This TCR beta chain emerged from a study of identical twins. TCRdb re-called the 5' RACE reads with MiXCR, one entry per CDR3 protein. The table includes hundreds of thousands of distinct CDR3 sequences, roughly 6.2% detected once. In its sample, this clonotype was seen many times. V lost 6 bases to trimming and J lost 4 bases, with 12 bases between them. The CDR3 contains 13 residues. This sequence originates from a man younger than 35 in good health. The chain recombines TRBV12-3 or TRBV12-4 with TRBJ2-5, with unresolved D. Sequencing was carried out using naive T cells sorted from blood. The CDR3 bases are TGTGCCAGCAGCCCCATTGGTGCAGAGACCCAGTACTTC. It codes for CASSPIGAETQYF.